This T cell receptor (beta chain) comes out of a study of T cell repertoires in cytomegalovirus infection. TCRdb re-called the reads through MiXCR, storing one row per CDR3 protein. Among about 500,000 distinct CDR3 sequences listed, roughly a third were seen once. As concerns this clonotype: The antigen remains undetermined.

Trimming shortened V by 4 bases and J by 0 bases, and 22 bases separated the two germline ends. The V gene's germline CDR1 is SGHAT and CDR2 FQNNGV. The CDR3 consists of 19 residues. General study findings and limits: HLA-C-restricted TCR beta clonotypes specific for CMV led the ex vivo response.

The sequence came from a human donor in good health (CMV status not recorded). Some clones in this sample may be carry-over from other donors' samples. The V and J genes are TRBV11-2 and TRBJ1-3; D gene uncertain. The sample was cultured PBMCs, taken from culture after CMV antigen stimulation. CDR3 bases: TGTGCCAGCAGCTCCGGTCGCGGGCATTTTCCCACCTCTGGAAACACCATATATTTT. It yields the protein CASSSGRGHFPTSGNTIYF.